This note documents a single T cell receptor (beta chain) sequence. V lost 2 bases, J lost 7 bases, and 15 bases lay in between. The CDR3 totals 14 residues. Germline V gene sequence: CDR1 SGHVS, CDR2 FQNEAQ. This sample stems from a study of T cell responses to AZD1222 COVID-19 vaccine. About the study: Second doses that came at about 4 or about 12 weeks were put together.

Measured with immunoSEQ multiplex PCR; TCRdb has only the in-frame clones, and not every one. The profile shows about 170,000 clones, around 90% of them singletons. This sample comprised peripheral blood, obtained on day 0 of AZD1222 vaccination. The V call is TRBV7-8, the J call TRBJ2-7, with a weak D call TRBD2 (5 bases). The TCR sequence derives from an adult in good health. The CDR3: CASSLKIRSGEQYF. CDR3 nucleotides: TGTGCCAGCAGCTTAAAAATCCGATCGGGGGAGCAGTACTTC. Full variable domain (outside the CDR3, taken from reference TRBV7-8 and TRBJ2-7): GAGVSQSPRYKVAKRGQDVALRCDPISGHVSLFWYQQALGQGPEFLTYFQNEAQLDKSGLPSDRFFAERPEGSVSTLKIQRTQQEDSAVYLCASSLKIRSGEQYFGPGTRLTVT.